The rows below give T cell receptor beta chains drawn from one sample of a study of cytomegalovirus exposure and HLA in healthy donors. TCRdb's table, derived via immunoSEQ multiplex PCR, lists solely in-frame clones and lacks some. In the table there are some 95,000 clones, 65% to 75% of which are singletons. Material for sequencing was PBMCs. All receptors derive from a man aged 30-40 years in good health and CMV-seronegative. The conserved cysteine and the conserved F or W are not part of the CDR3 here.

j_call	v_call	cdr3_aa
TRBJ2-7	TRBV13	ASSSHNGTDSYEQY
TRBJ2-2	TRBV13	ASSLADWTGPRGTGELF
TRBJ2-5	TRBV6-5	ASTGGGWETQY
TRBJ2-3	TRBV5-1	ASSLATASTDTQY
TRBJ2-7	TRBV29-1	SGLDRGSYEQY
TRBJ1-4	TRBV20-1	SARTEKLF
TRBJ1-5	TRBV19	ASSGRDRAFNQPQH
TRBJ2-7	TRBV29-1	SVVDGYEQY
TRBJ1-1	TRBV19	ASKDRGTEAF
TRBJ2-5	TRBV28	ASGIGASPGGTQY
TRBJ2-2	TRBV9	ASSVTAGIVTGELF
TRBJ2-3	TRBV7-3	ASSLGGIRRTDTQY
TRBJ2-5	TRBV28	ASSDRETQY
TRBJ2-7	TRBV7-2	ASSLAIIGDTNYEQY
TRBJ1-2	TRBV5-1	ASSSRLDGYT
TRBJ1-5	TRBV7-6	ASSFPVRDSNQPQH
TRBJ1-4	TRBV28	ASSLQGKSNEKLF
TRBJ1-1	TRBV6-5	ASRNRGEAF
TRBJ1-1	TRBV6-4	ASSATRDREEAF
TRBJ2-7	TRBV28	ASSFPLRGSHEQY
TRBJ2-2	TRBV27	ASRSGGARTGELF
TRBJ1-2	TRBV30	AWSDPGSEVDGYT
TRBJ1-3	TRBV10-3	AISDWQGSGNTIY
TRBJ1-4	TRBV10-2	ASGEGEKLF
TRBJ1-3	TRBV30	AWSGGRQSGNTIY
TRBJ2-2	TRBV5-1	ASKLAGGPGELF
TRBJ1-2	TRBV28	ASSTRDRGNLDYGYT
TRBJ2-1	TRBV19	ASMDRGGYNEQF
TRBJ1-6	TRBV7-8	ASSLAARDSPLH
TRBJ2-5	TRBV5-1	ASSLTGETQY
TRBJ2-7	TRBV5-1	ASSPGGAAGNYEQY
TRBJ1-2	TRBV10-3	ATGTGPNYGYT
TRBJ2-5	TRBV7-2	ASSYPGQQETQY
TRBJ1-1	TRBV29-1	SGGQGDTEAF
TRBJ2-3	TRBV30	AWSVPPQGTDTQY
TRBJ1-1	TRBV5-1	ASSGWDRGPRAMNTEAF
TRBJ1-1	TRBV2	ASSPLGGTEAF
TRBJ2-1	TRBV7-9	ASSFLSNEQF
TRBJ2-7	TRBV5-1	ASSLSSLNYEQY
TRBJ2-1	TRBV7-9	ASSHSAGGTYNEQF
TRBJ1-5	TRBV25-1	ATAGDKGQPQH
TRBJ2-1	TRBV29-1	SVEGTVNEQF
TRBJ2-2	TRBV15	ATSRVAGRAVTGELF
TRBJ2-1	TRBV6-5	ASSYSGGVDEQF
TRBJ2-7	TRBV4-1	ASSQADRGTYEQY
TRBJ2-5	TRBV28	ASSRWGGTGETQY
TRBJ2-1	TRBV28	ASSQIGTTQNEQF
TRBJ1-2	TRBV7-3	ASSEGQGIYGYT
TRBJ1-1	TRBV7-3	ASSFEGSYTEAF
TRBJ1-3	TRBV5-8	ASSLFSGAGNTIY
TRBJ1-5	TRBV4-1	ASSQGWDSNPNYSNQPQH
TRBJ1-1	TRBV30	AWSRGQGTEAF